This TCR beta chain stems from a study of cytomegalovirus exposure and HLA in healthy donors. Broader study findings: It was assumed in the presence/absence analyses that sequencing depth was roughly uniform across donors. Certain sequence variants were highly shared and formed a cluster, and this cluster was likely a sequencing artifact. Later work showed greater clonal expansion in HLA-associated TCR beta chains than in equally common others.

As for this clone: Its target is not known.

The ends were cut back, 1 base at V and 7 bases at J, with 8 bases in the middle. This CDR3 spans 13 amino acids. Germline V gene lookup returns CDR1 LGHNA and CDR2 YNFKEQ. Primers included in the PCR were 60 Vbeta and 13 Jbeta primers. Original data processing: In a later analysis, of around 83 million unique beta chains, about 12 million appeared in at least two donors. The protocol was immunoSEQ multiplex PCR, while the TCRdb copy is restricted to in-frame clones and leaves out a portion. V, J and clone size were drawn from that table, and D and trimming were deduced from the DNA. The sample lists more than 90,000 clones; about 70% were seen once.

This receptor was identified in a woman in her twenties or thirties in good health and CMV-seronegative. Specimen: PBMCs. The chain has TRBV4-2 and TRBJ1-5, with D hard to call. CDR3 loop: CASSQGEGQPQHF. The CDR3, as DNA: TGTGCCAGCAGCCAAGGGGAGGGCCAGCCCCAGCATTTT.